The rows below give T cell receptor beta chains drawn from one sample of a study of blood T cell repertoires in COVID-19. Method: immunoSEQ multiplex PCR; TCRdb's copy keeps in-frame clones and lacks some. Among about 220,000 clones listed, roughly 85% were seen once. Sequencing used peripheral blood. These TCRs come from a woman in her 70s with COVID-19, enrolled during active disease. CDR3s include the opening cysteine and the closing phenylalanine or tryptophan. Each record gives: CDR3 DNA, CDR3 protein, clone size, D gene, V gene, J gene. D genes are given only for firm matches. For some rows the clone size is stated as once, few or many, or as a class when expanded; others skip it.

CDR3nt: TGTGCTAGTCGTCCCCCCGCGGGGCCGAACACTGAAGCTTTCTTT
CDR3aa: CASRPPAGPNTEAFF
abundance: -
d_gene: -
v_gene: TRBV12-5
j_gene: TRBJ1-1

CDR3nt: TGTGCCAGCAGCTTGGGGCGAAATACCGGGGAGCTGTTTTTT
CDR3aa: CASSLGRNTGELFF
abundance: once
d_gene: -
v_gene: TRBV11-3
j_gene: TRBJ2-2

CDR3nt: TGTGCCAGCAGCTTAACCACCCAGGGGTGGGGTAATCAGCCCCAGCATTTT
CDR3aa: CASSLTTQGWGNQPQHF
abundance: -
d_gene: -
v_gene: TRBV7-2
j_gene: TRBJ1-5

CDR3nt: TGTGCCAGTAGTTCTTGGGACACCTACACTAGTTCGGGCACCGGGGAGCTGTTTTTT
CDR3aa: CASSSWDTYTSSGTGELFF
abundance: few
d_gene: -
v_gene: TRBV19
j_gene: TRBJ2-2

CDR3nt: TGTGCCAGCAGCTTAGTAGGGACAGTTAATGAAAAACTGTTTTTT
CDR3aa: CASSLVGTVNEKLFF
abundance: -
d_gene: TRBD1
v_gene: TRBV7-2
j_gene: TRBJ1-4

CDR3nt: TGTGCCATCAGTGAGTCCAGCGGGAGACGAGAGACCCAGTACTTC
CDR3aa: CAISESSGRRETQYF
abundance: once
d_gene: TRBD2
v_gene: TRBV10-3
j_gene: TRBJ2-5

CDR3nt: TGCGCCAGCAGCTTGGTCCCTCCCCAAGAGACCCAGTACTTC
CDR3aa: CASSLVPPQETQYF
abundance: -
d_gene: -
v_gene: TRBV5-1
j_gene: TRBJ2-5

CDR3nt: TGTGCCAGCAGCGTAGGGGCAGCTAATTCACAAGAGACCCAGTACTTC
CDR3aa: CASSVGAANSQETQYF
abundance: -
d_gene: -
v_gene: TRBV9
j_gene: TRBJ2-5

CDR3nt: TGTGCCAGCAGCCCGGGACAGGGTTCCTACAATGAGCAGTTCTTC
CDR3aa: CASSPGQGSYNEQFF
abundance: -
d_gene: TRBD1
v_gene: TRBV7-3
j_gene: TRBJ2-1

CDR3nt: TGTGCCAGCAATGCTGGGACAGTGAACACTGAAGCTTTCTTT
CDR3aa: CASNAGTVNTEAFF
abundance: -
d_gene: TRBD1
v_gene: TRBV2
j_gene: TRBJ1-1

CDR3nt: TGTGCCAGCAGTGACATTCAGGGCAATGAGCAGTTCTTC
CDR3aa: CASSDIQGNEQFF
abundance: -
d_gene: -
v_gene: TRBV6-4
j_gene: TRBJ2-1

CDR3nt: TGTGCCTCTTCGGGACAGGGGTCAGATACGCAGTATTTT
CDR3aa: CASSGQGSDTQYF
abundance: -
d_gene: TRBD1
v_gene: TRBV19
j_gene: TRBJ2-3

CDR3nt: TGCAGCGTTGAGGGCAGTAACTGG
CDR3aa: CSVEGSNW
abundance: once
d_gene: -
v_gene: TRBV29-1
j_gene: TRBJ1-2

CDR3nt: TGTGCCAGCAGTCCCCGGGACAGGGCGAATGAAAAACTGTTTTTT
CDR3aa: CASSPRDRANEKLFF
abundance: -
d_gene: TRBD1
v_gene: TRBV27
j_gene: TRBJ1-4

CDR3nt: TGTGCCAGCAGTCCTAACAGGGCAGAGAATTCACCCCTCCACTTT
CDR3aa: CASSPNRAENSPLHF
abundance: -
d_gene: -
v_gene: TRBV2
j_gene: TRBJ1-6

CDR3nt: TGCAGCGTAGCTAAGGGGACAGGCTACGAGCAGTACTTC
CDR3aa: CSVAKGTGYEQYF
abundance: -
d_gene: TRBD1
v_gene: TRBV29-1
j_gene: TRBJ2-7

CDR3nt: TGTGCCAGCAGTTCTACAGGGAACAGGGATGGCTACACCTTC
CDR3aa: CASSSTGNRDGYTF
abundance: -
d_gene: -
v_gene: TRBV6-2/TRBV6-3
j_gene: TRBJ1-2

CDR3nt: TGTGCCATCAGCGCCAGGACAGACTATTACAATGAGCAGTTCTTC
CDR3aa: CAISARTDYYNEQFF
abundance: -
d_gene: -
v_gene: TRBV10-3
j_gene: TRBJ2-1

CDR3nt: TGTGCCAGCAGCTCACCGGGACTAGCGGGACAAGAGACCCAGTACTTC
CDR3aa: CASSSPGLAGQETQYF
abundance: -
d_gene: TRBD2
v_gene: TRBV7-2
j_gene: TRBJ2-5

CDR3nt: TGTGCCAGCACCTCCGCGGGTGGAGGCCCGGTCGGATCGGAGACCCAGTACTTC
CDR3aa: CASTSAGGGPVGSETQYF
abundance: -
d_gene: -
v_gene: TRBV27
j_gene: TRBJ2-5

CDR3nt: TGTGCCAGTAGTATAATTGGCGGGGGATCTGGAAACACCATATATTTT
CDR3aa: CASSIIGGGSGNTIYF
abundance: -
d_gene: -
v_gene: TRBV19
j_gene: TRBJ1-3

CDR3nt: TGTGCCAGCAGCTTAGCTAGCGGCACCTACAATGAGCAGTTCTTC
CDR3aa: CASSLASGTYNEQFF
abundance: -
d_gene: -
v_gene: TRBV7-2
j_gene: TRBJ2-1

CDR3nt: TGTGCCAGCAGCTTCCGACCCCAAGGAAGGGGCTCCTATAATTCACCCCTCCACTTT
CDR3aa: CASSFRPQGRGSYNSPLHF
abundance: -
d_gene: -
v_gene: TRBV6-6
j_gene: TRBJ1-6

CDR3nt: TGTGCCAGCAGTGTCAGGGTTTCCTCCACAGATACGCAGTATTTT
CDR3aa: CASSVRVSSTDTQYF
abundance: -
d_gene: -
v_gene: TRBV27
j_gene: TRBJ2-3

CDR3nt: TGCGCCAGCAGCTTGGGTGACAGTTACTCTGGAAACACCATATATTTT
CDR3aa: CASSLGDSYSGNTIYF
abundance: -
d_gene: -
v_gene: TRBV5-1
j_gene: TRBJ1-3

CDR3nt: TGTGCCAGCAGTTTTCGGACTAGCGGGATTCTGTTCTTC
CDR3aa: CASSFRTSGILFF
abundance: -
d_gene: TRBD2
v_gene: TRBV6-2/TRBV6-3
j_gene: TRBJ2-1

CDR3nt: TGTGCCACCAGCAGAGATCTCACGGGAATGGGGAACACCATATATTTT
CDR3aa: CATSRDLTGMGNTIYF
abundance: -
d_gene: -
v_gene: TRBV15
j_gene: TRBJ1-3

CDR3nt: TGTGCCAGCAGCCAACCTTTGGCGGGCTTTGGCTACACCTTC
CDR3aa: CASSQPLAGFGYTF
abundance: -
d_gene: -
v_gene: TRBV4-2
j_gene: TRBJ1-2

CDR3nt: TGTGCCAGTAGTAGAGGTCTCTCCTCTATGCCCCTTAATTCACCCCTCCACTTT
CDR3aa: CASSRGLSSMPLNSPLHF
abundance: -
d_gene: -
v_gene: TRBV19
j_gene: TRBJ1-6

CDR3nt: TGTGCCAGCAGCCAAGAAGCAGTTCGCCTAGCCGAGCAGTACTTC
CDR3aa: CASSQEAVRLAEQYF
abundance: -
d_gene: -
v_gene: TRBV3-1/TRBV3-2
j_gene: TRBJ2-7

CDR3nt: TGTGCCAGCAGCCCCAGAGCGGGGCGCCTACTTGAAGCTTTCTTT
CDR3aa: CASSPRAGRLLEAFF
abundance: -
d_gene: -
v_gene: TRBV9
j_gene: TRBJ1-1

CDR3nt: TGTGCCAGCAGCTTAGGACTAGCGGGGGAAGATACGCAGTATTTT
CDR3aa: CASSLGLAGEDTQYF
abundance: -
d_gene: TRBD2
v_gene: TRBV5-4
j_gene: TRBJ2-3

CDR3nt: TGCAGTGAGCGAGACGAGCAGTACTTC
CDR3aa: CSERDEQYF
abundance: few
d_gene: -
v_gene: TRBV20-1
j_gene: TRBJ2-7

CDR3nt: TGTGCCAGCAGCTTAGAGCCCTTACAGGGGGGCGGAGGAGAGACCCAGTACTTC
CDR3aa: CASSLEPLQGGGGETQYF
abundance: -
d_gene: TRBD1
v_gene: TRBV7-2
j_gene: TRBJ2-5

CDR3nt: TGTGCCAGCAGCTTGGCGGGTGGACAAGAGACCCAGTACTTC
CDR3aa: CASSLAGGQETQYF
abundance: -
d_gene: -
v_gene: TRBV11-2
j_gene: TRBJ2-5

CDR3nt: TGTGCCAGCAGTTACGACAGACAGAACACTGAAGCTTTCTTT
CDR3aa: CASSYDRQNTEAFF
abundance: few
d_gene: -
v_gene: TRBV6-6
j_gene: TRBJ1-1

CDR3nt: TGTGCCAGCAGCCCTCGGTTGGGGGGACTCTACGAGCAGTACTTC
CDR3aa: CASSPRLGGLYEQYF
abundance: -
d_gene: -
v_gene: TRBV7-2
j_gene: TRBJ2-7

CDR3nt: TGTGCCAGCCGGGCGACTAGCGCGCAAGAGACCCAGTACTTC
CDR3aa: CASRATSAQETQYF
abundance: -
d_gene: TRBD2
v_gene: TRBV2
j_gene: TRBJ2-5

CDR3nt: TGTGCCAGCAGCTTGAGGGGGATTGTGTACACTGAAGCTTTCTTT
CDR3aa: CASSLRGIVYTEAFF
abundance: -
d_gene: -
v_gene: TRBV11-3
j_gene: TRBJ1-1

CDR3nt: TGTGCCAGTGGGCCTCTGCGCGCAAATAGCAGAGGGACTGAAGCTTTCTTT
CDR3aa: CASGPLRANSRGTEAFF
abundance: -
d_gene: -
v_gene: TRBV19
j_gene: TRBJ1-1

CDR3nt: TGTGCCAGCAGTAGGGGAGGAGGGAACTCCTACGAGCAGTACTTC
CDR3aa: CASSRGGGNSYEQYF
abundance: -
d_gene: -
v_gene: TRBV11-3
j_gene: TRBJ2-7

CDR3nt: TGCGCCAGCAGCCAAGATCTCCGCCAGGGCGGCAATGAGCAGTTCTTC
CDR3aa: CASSQDLRQGGNEQFF
abundance: -
d_gene: -
v_gene: TRBV4-3
j_gene: TRBJ2-1

CDR3nt: TGTGCCAGCAGTTCCCCGTGGAGGACTGAAGCTTTCTTT
CDR3aa: CASSSPWRTEAFF
abundance: -
d_gene: -
v_gene: TRBV27
j_gene: TRBJ1-1

CDR3nt: TGTGCCAGCAGTTACTTGGGACAGGACTATGGCTACACCTTC
CDR3aa: CASSYLGQDYGYTF
abundance: -
d_gene: TRBD1
v_gene: TRBV6-2/TRBV6-3
j_gene: TRBJ1-2

CDR3nt: TGTGCCACCAGCAGAGTTGCGGGGGCAGGGGGCGCGGAGACCCAGTACTTC
CDR3aa: CATSRVAGAGGAETQYF
abundance: -
d_gene: -
v_gene: TRBV15
j_gene: TRBJ2-5

CDR3nt: TGTGCCAGCAGCTTAAATCAGGGGCATGGAAACACCATATATTTT
CDR3aa: CASSLNQGHGNTIYF
abundance: -
d_gene: -
v_gene: TRBV7-2
j_gene: TRBJ1-3